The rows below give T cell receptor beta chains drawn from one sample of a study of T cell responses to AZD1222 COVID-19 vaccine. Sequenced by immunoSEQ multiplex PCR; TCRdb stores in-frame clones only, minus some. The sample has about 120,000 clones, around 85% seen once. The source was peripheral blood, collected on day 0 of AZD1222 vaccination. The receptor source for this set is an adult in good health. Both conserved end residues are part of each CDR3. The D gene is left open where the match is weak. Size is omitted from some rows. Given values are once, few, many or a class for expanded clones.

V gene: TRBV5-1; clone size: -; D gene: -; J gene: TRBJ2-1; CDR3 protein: CASSLDLVGEQFF; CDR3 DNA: TGCGCCAGCAGCTTGGATTTGGTGGGAGAGCAGTTCTTC
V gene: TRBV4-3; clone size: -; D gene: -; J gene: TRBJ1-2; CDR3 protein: CASSQSRLQGDNYGYTF; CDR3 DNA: TGCGCCAGCAGCCAATCTCGTCTACAGGGAGACAACTATGGCTACACCTTC
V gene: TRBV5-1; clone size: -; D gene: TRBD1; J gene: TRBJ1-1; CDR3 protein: CASSLAPGGLDTEAFF; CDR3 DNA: TGCGCCAGCAGCTTGGCCCCAGGGGGCTTGGACACTGAAGCTTTCTTT
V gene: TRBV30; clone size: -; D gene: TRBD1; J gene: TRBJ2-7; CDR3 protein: CAYTQDRGLSEQYF; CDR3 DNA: TGTGCCTACACGCAGGACAGGGGGCTAAGCGAGCAGTACTTC
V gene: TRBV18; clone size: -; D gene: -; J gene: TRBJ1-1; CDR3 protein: CASSPSPGGTEAFF; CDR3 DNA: TGTGCCAGCTCACCATCCCCCGGGGGTACTGAAGCTTTCTTT
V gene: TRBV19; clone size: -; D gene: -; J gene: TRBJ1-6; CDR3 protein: CASRFRENSPLHF; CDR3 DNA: TGTGCCAGTAGGTTTCGAGAGAATTCACCCCTCCACTTT
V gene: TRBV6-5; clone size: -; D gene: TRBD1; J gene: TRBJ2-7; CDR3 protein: CASSYQQGVGYEQYF; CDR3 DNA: TGTGCCAGCAGTTATCAGCAGGGGGTAGGCTACGAGCAGTACTTC
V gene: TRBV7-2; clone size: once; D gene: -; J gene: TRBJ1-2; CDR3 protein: CASSFGTPVVNYGYTF; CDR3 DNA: TGTGCCAGCAGCTTCGGGACGCCAGTGGTTAACTATGGCTACACCTTC
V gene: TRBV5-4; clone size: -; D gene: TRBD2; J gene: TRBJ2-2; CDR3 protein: CASTVSGRAHGELFF; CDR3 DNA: TGTGCCAGCACCGTTAGCGGGAGGGCCCACGGGGAGCTGTTTTTT
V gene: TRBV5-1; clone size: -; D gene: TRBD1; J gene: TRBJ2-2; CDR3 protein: CASSLGTGDTGELFF; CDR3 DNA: TGCGCCAGCAGCTTGGGGACAGGGGATACCGGGGAGCTGTTTTTT
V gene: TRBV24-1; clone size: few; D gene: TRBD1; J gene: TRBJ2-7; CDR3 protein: CATRRDRFYEQYF; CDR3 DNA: TGTGCCACCAGGCGGGACAGGTTCTACGAGCAGTACTTC
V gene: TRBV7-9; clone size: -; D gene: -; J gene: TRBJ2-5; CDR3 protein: CASSPQETQYF; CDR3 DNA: TGTGCCAGCAGCCCTCAAGAGACCCAGTACTTC
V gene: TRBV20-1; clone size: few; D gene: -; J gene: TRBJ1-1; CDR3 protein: CSAQWGTEAFF; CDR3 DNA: TGCAGTGCCCAATGGGGCACTGAAGCTTTCTTT
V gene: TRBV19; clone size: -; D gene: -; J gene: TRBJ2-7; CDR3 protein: CASSIKRGDYYEQYF; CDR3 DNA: TGTGCCAGTAGTATTAAGAGGGGGGACTACTACGAGCAGTACTTC
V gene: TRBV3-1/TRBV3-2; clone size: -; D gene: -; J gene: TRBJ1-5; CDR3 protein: CASSQGWAREYSNQPQHF; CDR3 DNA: TGTGCCAGCAGCCAAGGTTGGGCCCGAGAATATAGCAATCAGCCCCAGCATTTT
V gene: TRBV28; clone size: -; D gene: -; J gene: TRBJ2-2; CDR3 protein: CASLGWNTGELFF; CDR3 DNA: TGTGCCAGCCTCGGTTGGAACACCGGGGAGCTGTTTTTT
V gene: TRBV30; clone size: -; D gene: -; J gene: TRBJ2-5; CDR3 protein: CAWETHQETQYF; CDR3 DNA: TGTGCCTGGGAGACTCACCAAGAGACCCAGTACTTC
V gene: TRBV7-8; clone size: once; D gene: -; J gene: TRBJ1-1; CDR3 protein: CASSLGGVAFF; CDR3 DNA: TGTGCCAGCAGCTTAGGGGGCGTAGCTTTCTTT
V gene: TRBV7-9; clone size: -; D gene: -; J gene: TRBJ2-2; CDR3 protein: CASSLARSGELFF; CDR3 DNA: TGTGCCAGCAGCTTAGCCAGATCCGGGGAGCTGTTTTTT
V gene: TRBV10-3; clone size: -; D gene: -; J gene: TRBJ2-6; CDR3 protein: CAITFDREGNVLTF; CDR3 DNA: TGTGCCATCACCTTCGACAGGGAGGGCAACGTCCTGACTTTC
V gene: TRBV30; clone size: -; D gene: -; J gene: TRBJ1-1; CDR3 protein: CAWSPGGSREAFF; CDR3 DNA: TGTGCCTGGAGCCCAGGAGGGAGTCGTGAAGCTTTCTTT
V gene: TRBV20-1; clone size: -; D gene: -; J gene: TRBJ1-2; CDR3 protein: CSSDGNYGYTF; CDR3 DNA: TGCAGTTCTGACGGAAACTATGGCTACACCTTC
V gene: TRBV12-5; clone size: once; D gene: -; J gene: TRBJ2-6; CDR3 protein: CASGLVRRGLLHISSGANVLTF; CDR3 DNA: TGTGCTAGTGGTTTGGTTAGGCGGGGGCTTCTACACATAAGCTCTGGGGCCAACGTCCTGACTTTC
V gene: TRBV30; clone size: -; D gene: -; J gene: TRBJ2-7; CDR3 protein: CAWRETGRGSYEQYF; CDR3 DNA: TGTGCCTGGAGAGAGACAGGGAGGGGCTCCTACGAGCAGTACTTC
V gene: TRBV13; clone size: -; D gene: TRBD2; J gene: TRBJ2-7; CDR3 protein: CASSLWARLRRESKVEQYF; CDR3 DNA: TGTGCCAGCAGCTTATGGGCTAGGTTGAGGCGGGAGAGCAAAGTAGAGCAGTACTTC
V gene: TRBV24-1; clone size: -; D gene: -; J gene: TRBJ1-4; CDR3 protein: CATSDPGRSDELFF; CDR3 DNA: TGTGCCACCAGTGACCCTGGACGGTCCGATGAACTGTTTTTT
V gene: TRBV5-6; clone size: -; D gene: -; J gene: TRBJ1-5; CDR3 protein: CASSLGRVGQPQHF; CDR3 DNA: TGTGCCAGCAGCTTGGGGAGGGTCGGTCAGCCCCAGCATTTT
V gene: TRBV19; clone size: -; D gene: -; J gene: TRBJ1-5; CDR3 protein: CATSGAGQPQHF; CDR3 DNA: TGTGCCACCTCGGGGGCTGGTCAGCCCCAGCATTTT
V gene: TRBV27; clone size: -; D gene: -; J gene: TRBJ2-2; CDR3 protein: CASYPEADTGELFF; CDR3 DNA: TGTGCCTCCTACCCCGAAGCAGACACCGGGGAGCTGTTTTTT
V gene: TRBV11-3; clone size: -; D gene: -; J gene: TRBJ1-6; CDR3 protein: CASSFTGTPLHF; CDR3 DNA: TGTGCCAGCAGCTTTACAGGGACACCCCTCCACTTT